This T cell receptor (beta chain) was retrieved from a study of shared clonotypes between healthy human individuals. General study findings and limits: Incompleteness in sorted-subset sequencing, despite large depth, was shown by rarefaction.

Germline lookup yields CDR1 MNHEY and CDR2 SVGAGI. Germline trimming cut 6 bases from V and 8 bases from J; bases unmatched to any gene: 6. This CDR3 region has 15 residues. Concerning this clone itself: Its antigen is currently unknown.

Repertoires were generated with immunoSEQ multiplex PCR, while TCRdb's copy carries only in-frame clones and drops some. The sample lists about 2.2 million clones; over 85% were seen once. Positive CCR7 selection of CD45RO-negative cells yielded the naive CD8 cells, and terminally differentiated effector memory CD45RA+ cells were excluded. The chain combines TRBV6-5 with TRBJ2-1; TRBD2 aligns across 14 bases. Specimen: naive CD8+ T cells from PBMCs. This sequence originates from a man younger than 35 in good health. Some clones in this sample may be carry-over from other donors' samples. Here the CDR3 DNA reads TGTGCCAGCAGCCCCGGGACTAGCGGGAGCCATGAGCAGTTCTTC. This sequence encodes CASSPGTSGSHEQFF.